Below, 14 T cell receptor beta chains from the same sample are listed, as sequenced in a study of blood T cell repertoires in COVID-19. Profiled with immunoSEQ multiplex PCR; TCRdb holds only in-frame clones, not every one. The sample carries around 250,000 clones, around 83% recorded once. The sample comprised peripheral blood. These receptors were collected from a woman aged 40 to 50 who had recovered from COVID-19.

The chain combines TRBV5-1 with TRBJ2-3, with TRBD2 matching over 15 bases. The germline V gene encodes CDR1 SGHRS and CDR2 YFSETQ. V shed 4 bases, J shed 2 bases, and the junction held 8 bases outside the gene matches. This CDR3 region has 18 residues. CDR3 sequence reads: CASSPGTSGGSITDTQYF. CDR3 in DNA: TGCGCCAGCAGCCCCGGGACTAGCGGGGGGTCAATCACAGATACGCAGTATTTT.

The chain carries TRBV19 and TRBJ1-2; D might be TRBD1 (6 bases). This CDR3 is built from 15 residues. The V gene's germline CDR1 is LNHDA and CDR2 SQIVND (reference sequence). Trimming pared 1 base from V and 2 bases from J, leaving 11 bases between. CDR3 protein: CASSIADQGNYGYTF. DNA for the CDR3: TGTGCCAGTAGTATAGCGGACCAGGGGAACTATGGCTACACCTTC.

This sequence joins TRBV5-1 and TRBJ1-2; D is unclear. The CDR3 contains 14 residues. From germline, CDR1 is SGHRS and CDR2 YFSETQ. Trimming left V 0 bases short and J 8 bases short, with 14 bases between. The CDR3 sequence is CASSLAEEGNGYTF. For the CDR3, the DNA is TGCGCCAGCAGCTTGGCCGAGGAGGGTAACGGCTACACCTTC.

The J gene is TRBJ2-7, the V gene TRBV5-6; TRBD1 matches 7 bases. Trimming cost V 8 bases and J 0 bases; bases outside gene matches: 8. The germline V gene has CDR1 SGHDT and CDR2 YYEEEE. This CDR3 is 14 amino acids long. The CDR3 protein is CASRNRGSSYEQYF. The CDR3, as DNA: TGTGCCAGTCGTAACAGGGGTAGCTCCTACGAGCAGTACTTC.

The chain has TRBV6-5 and TRBJ2-7; the match to TRBD2 covers 12 bases. The V and J ends lost 5 bases and 3 bases, in that order; junction bases with no gene match: 5. Germline loops: CDR1 MNHEY, CDR2 SVGAGI. The CDR3 spans 15 residues. The CDR3 sequence is CASSPGLAGSYEQYF. In nucleotides, the CDR3 is TGTGCCAGCAGTCCAGGACTAGCGGGGAGCTACGAGCAGTACTTC.

The V and J genes are TRBV11-3 and TRBJ1-2, with 7 bases matching TRBD1. The germline CDR1 and CDR2 sequences are SGHNT and YENEEA. The junction had 3 bases not matched to a gene; V was cut back by 3 bases and J by 2 bases. This CDR3 comprises 14 residues. The CDR3 DNA reads as TGTGCCAGCAGCTTCCCGGGACAGAACTATGGCTACACCTTC. It codes for CASSFPGQNYGYTF.

This clone has a single count. The chain carries TRBV29-1 and TRBJ2-3, with 8 positions matching TRBD2. Germline assignment: CDR1 SQVTM and CDR2 ANQGSEA. After removal of 3 bases from V and 5 bases from J, the junction contained 7 bases not matched to a gene. The CDR3 consists of 14 residues. The CDR3 spells CSVEMGGGIDTQYF. Here the CDR3 DNA reads TGCAGCGTTGAGATGGGCGGGGGGATAGATACGCAGTATTTT.

CDR3 bases: TGTGCCAGCAGTCCCCCATCCCCAGATACGCAGTATTTT. This translates into CASSPPSPDTQYF. The chain employs TRBV28 and TRBJ2-3; D gene ambiguous. V was clipped by 5 bases and J by 4 bases, with 10 bases between them. This CDR3 spans 13 amino acids. The germline gives CDR1 MDHEN, CDR2 SYDVKM.

V and J are TRBV6-2 or TRBV6-3 and TRBJ1-5, with D maybe TRBD1 (5 bases). The germline V and J ends were trimmed by 4 bases and 4 bases, with 8 bases remaining between them. The CDR3 covers 13 residues. Germline lookup yields CDR1 MNHEY and CDR2 SVGEGT. The CDR3 sequence is CASSSGGNQPQHF. CDR3 nucleotide sequence: TGTGCCAGCAGTTCGGGGGGGAATCAGCCCCAGCATTTT.

The V gene is TRBV7-9, the J gene TRBJ1-1; 7 bases match TRBD1. The CDR3 extends over 15 amino acids. The trim removed 5 bases at V and 2 bases at J, leaving 8 bases unmatched. Looked up from germline, CDR1 is SEHNR and CDR2 is FQNEAQ (reference sequence). This CDR3 is CASSPKQGPNTEAFF. CDR3 coding DNA: TGTGCCAGCAGCCCAAAACAGGGGCCCAACACTGAAGCTTTCTTT.

Here the CDR3 reads CASSFGLAGGDTQYF. For the CDR3, the DNA is TGTGCCAGCAGCTTCGGACTAGCGGGGGGAGATACGCAGTATTTT. This sequence joins TRBV7-8 and TRBJ2-3; 14 bases map to TRBD2. The CDR3 contains 15 residues. Germline V lookup: CDR1 SGHVS, CDR2 FQNEAQ. J gave up 5 bases and V 3 bases, and 1 base lay outside the gene matches.

The V call is TRBV29-1, the J call TRBJ1-1; weak D call: TRBD1 (5 bases). Germline-derived CDR1 and CDR2 are SQVTM and ANQGSEA. The CDR3 consists of 13 residues. Trimming took off 5 bases at V and 1 base at J, with 11 bases between the two ends. The CDR3 region is CSVLGERNTEAFF. The CDR3 bases are TGCAGCGTTCTAGGGGAACGGAACACTGAAGCTTTCTTT.

A few counts support this clone. The V call is TRBV10-3, the J call TRBJ2-2; 9 positions match TRBD1. V lost 10 bases to trimming and J lost 5 bases; unmatched junction nucleotides: 14. The CDR3 totals 16 residues. CDR1 and CDR2 (germline): ENHRY, SYGVKD. The CDR3 coding sequence is TGTGCCACCCTTCCCGGGACAGGGAAGAGGACCGGGGAGCTGTTTTTT. This gives the protein CATLPGTGKRTGELFF.

The chain carries TRBV7-9 and TRBJ1-4, with 8 bases that match TRBD1. Germline loops: CDR1 SEHNR, CDR2 FQNEAQ (reference sequence). CDR3 size: 15 residues. V shed 4 bases and J 8 bases; nucleotides not matched to a gene: 9. CDR3 amino acids: CASSSTGAPGEKLFF. The CDR3 DNA reads as TGTGCCAGCAGCTCGACAGGGGCACCAGGAGAAAAACTGTTTTTT. Looking up the rest from reference TRBV7-9 and TRBJ1-4 gives the full variable domain: DTGVSQNPRHKITKRGQNVTFRCDPISEHNRLYWYRQTLGQGPEFLTYFQNEAQLEKSRLLSDRFSAERPKGSFSTLEIQRTEQGDSAMYLCASSSTGAPGEKLFFGSGTQLSVL.